This TCR beta chain emerged from a study of early T cells in non-severe SARS-CoV-2 infection. The overall study: Chains from this unsorted whole-blood bulk RNA could not be paired.

This CDR3 has 17 amino acids. Looked up from germline, CDR1 is DFQATT and CDR2 is SNEGSKA (reference sequence). V lost 4 bases and J lost 3; bases outside the gene matches: 12. Findings of the study overall: There was a bias toward anti-spike CD8 responses in VDJdb matching, which missed private and CD4 specificities.

Molecules of cDNA were individually given unique molecular identifiers that were attached to them. Each CDR3 protein is one row after TCRdb ran MiXCR on the 5' RACE reads. There are 74,000 or so distinct CDR3 sequences in the sample; roughly 13% occur only once, and 0.95% to 1.3% lies in the top ten. The table lists this clonotype with a few counts. Its antigen is currently unknown. The J gene is TRBJ2-3, the V gene TRBV20-1; 11 nucleotides match TRBD2. The sample comprised whole blood. This sequence was found in an adult who was a healthcare worker with PCR-confirmed SARS-CoV-2 infection or an uninfected control (not recorded which). The CDR3, as DNA: TGCAGTGCTACCCGGACTAGCGGGTTTGGGGGTACAGATACGCAGTATTTT. It is translated as CSATRTSGFGGTDTQYF.